These 12 T cell receptor beta chains originate from one sample sequenced in a study of CD8 T cells in Susac syndrome. An input of about 0.45 to 1 ug of RNA was subjected to reverse transcription using random hexamers. TCRdb recomputed calls from the immunoSEQ multiplex PCR reads with MiXCR, one row per CDR3 protein. The table has under 350,000 distinct CDR3 sequences, roughly 94% seen once. Input material: CD4+ T cells from PBMCs. These receptors were obtained from a human donor with multiple sclerosis.

The genes are TRBV30 and TRBJ2-7; 7 bases are shared with TRBD2. The CDR3 loop spans 11 amino acids. V shed 5 bases, J shed 4 bases, and the junction held 2 bases outside the gene matches. Germline CDR1 GTSNPN, CDR2 SVGIG (reference sequence). CDR3 DNA: TGTGCCTGGGTCGGGGGGTACGAGCAGTACTTC. Its protein product is CAWVGGYEQYF.

The chain recombines TRBV29-1 with TRBJ2-7; 7 bases align to TRBD1. From germline, CDR1 is SQVTM and CDR2 ANQGSEA. The CDR3 is 14 amino acids. Trimming at V came to 3 bases and at J to 0 bases, leaving 5 bases not matched to a gene. CDR3 bases: TGCAGCGTTGATGAACAGGGGAGCTCCTACGAGCAGTACTTC. Translated, it gives CSVDEQGSSYEQYF.

The V gene is TRBV20-1, the J gene TRBJ2-4; perhaps D is TRBD1 or TRBD2 (5 bases each). Germline CDR1 and CDR2: DFQATT and SNEGSKA (reference sequence). The CDR3 sequence is 14 residues long. The V gene lost 0 bases and the J gene lost 10 bases, with 16 bases spanning the gap. This CDR3 reads CSARDTFGTYIQYF. DNA for the CDR3: TGCAGTGCTAGAGATACTTTCGGGACCTATATTCAGTACTTC.

The chain has TRBV3-1 and TRBJ1-5; D gene ambiguous. Germline V gene sequence: CDR1 LGHDT, CDR2 YNNKEL (reference sequence). V gave up 1 base and J gave up 4 bases, with 5 bases separating them. This CDR3 spans 13 amino acids. In DNA, the CDR3 is TGTGCCAGCAGCCAAGGAGCGAATCAGCCCCAGCATTTT. Protein sequence: CASSQGANQPQHF.

This chain connects TRBV30 to TRBJ1-4; D unresolved. In germline, CDR1 is GTSNPN, CDR2 SVGIG (reference sequence). The CDR3 covers 14 residues. Between the trimmed V and J ends, which lost 0 bases and 7 bases, there was a span of 12 bases. This CDR3 is CAWSVRSVPEKLFF. The CDR3 region has the DNA TGTGCCTGGAGTGTACGGTCGGTCCCTGAAAAACTGTTTTTT.

This chain joins TRBV6-5 and TRBJ1-5; TRBD1 aligns across 11 bases. CDR1 and CDR2 from the germline V gene are MNHEY and SVGAGI. The CDR3 length is 15 residues. J was trimmed by 3 bases and V by 4 bases; bases with no gene match: 2. This CDR3 is CASSSDRGHNQPQHF. The CDR3 nucleotides are TGTGCCAGCAGTTCGGACAGGGGGCACAATCAGCCCCAGCATTTT.

This rearrangement joins TRBV3-1 to TRBJ2-7; D not resolved. With 2 bases removed from V and 2 bases from J, the gap between germline ends came to 10 bases. Germline V gene lookup returns CDR1 LGHDT and CDR2 YNNKEL (reference sequence). The CDR3 is made up of 14 amino acids. This chain's CDR3 is CASSQNLRPYEQYF. Here the CDR3 DNA reads TGTGCCAGCAGCCAAAACCTAAGACCCTACGAGCAGTACTTC.

The chain uses TRBV20-1 and TRBJ2-4; 8 positions match TRBD2. The trim removed 0 bases at V and 3 bases at J, leaving 4 bases unmatched. CDR1 is DFQATT and CDR2 is SNEGSKA in the germline V gene (reference sequence). The CDR3 length is 15 residues. CDR3 nucleotides: TGCAGTGCTAGAGATCGGGAGGGCGTCAAAAACATTCAGTACTTC. Residues: CSARDREGVKNIQYF.

The gene calls are TRBV18 and TRBJ1-1; no clear D gene. Germline values: CDR1 KGHSH, CDR2 LQKENI. This CDR3 has 16 residues. V shed 3 bases and J shed 3 bases, with 17 bases lying between them. The CDR3: CASSPFSGFGDTEAFF. CDR3 DNA: TGTGCCAGCTCACCGTTCTCCGGGTTCGGAGACACTGAAGCTTTCTTT. Full variable domain (remainder filled in from reference TRBV18 and TRBJ1-1): NAGVMQNPRHLVRRRGQEARLRCSPMKGHSHVYWYRQLPEEGLKFMVYLQKENIIDESGMPKERFSAEFPKEGPSILRIQQVVRGDSAAYFCASSPFSGFGDTEAFFGQGTRLTVV.

J is TRBJ2-3 and V is TRBV29-1, with TRBD2 matching 10 bases. There are 14 residues in the CDR3. V lost 5 bases, J lost 2 bases, and 4 bases stayed unmatched. Germline lookup yields CDR1 SQVTM and CDR2 ANQGSEA. CDR3 loop: CSVRLAGSTDTQYF. In nucleotides, the CDR3 is TGCAGCGTTCGACTAGCGGGTTCCACAGATACGCAGTATTTT.

This chain uses TRBV7-9 with TRBJ2-7, with 9 bases lining up with TRBD2. The germline V gene encodes CDR1 SEHNR and CDR2 FQNEAQ (reference sequence). V was pared by 5 bases and J by 0 bases, with 5 bases of the junction left unmatched. The CDR3 length is 15 residues. The CDR3 region is CASSRGTSFSYEQYF. CDR3 bases: TGTGCCAGCAGCCGAGGGACTAGCTTCTCCTACGAGCAGTACTTC. The variable domain in full, with the rest retrieved from reference TRBV7-9 and TRBJ2-7, is DTGVSQNPRHKITKRGQNVTFRCDPISEHNRLYWYRQTLGQGPEFLTYFQNEAQLEKSRLLSDRFSAERPKGSFSTLEIQRTEQGDSAMYLCASSRGTSFSYEQYFGPGTRLTVT.

J is TRBJ1-5 and V is TRBV19, with TRBD1 as a possible D gene (5 bases). The CDR3 is 14 amino acids. Germline CDR1 is LNHDA and CDR2 is SQIVND (reference sequence). V lost 3 bases and J 6 bases, leaving 12 bases between the germline ends. CDR3: CASSMGRVGQPQHF. The CDR3 region has the DNA TGTGCCAGTAGTATGGGCAGGGTCGGTCAGCCCCAGCATTTT.